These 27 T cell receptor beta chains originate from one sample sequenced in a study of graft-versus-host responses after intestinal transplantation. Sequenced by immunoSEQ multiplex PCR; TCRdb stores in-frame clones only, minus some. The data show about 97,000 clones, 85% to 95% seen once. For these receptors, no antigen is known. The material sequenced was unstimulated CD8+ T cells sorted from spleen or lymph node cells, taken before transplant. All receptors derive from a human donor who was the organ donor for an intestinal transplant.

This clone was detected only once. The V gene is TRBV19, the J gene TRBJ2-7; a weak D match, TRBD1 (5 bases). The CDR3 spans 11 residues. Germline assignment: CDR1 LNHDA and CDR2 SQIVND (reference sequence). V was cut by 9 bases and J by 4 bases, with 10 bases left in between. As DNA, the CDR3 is TGTGCCAGAGGACAATCTTACGAGCAGTACTTC. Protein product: CARGQSYEQYF.

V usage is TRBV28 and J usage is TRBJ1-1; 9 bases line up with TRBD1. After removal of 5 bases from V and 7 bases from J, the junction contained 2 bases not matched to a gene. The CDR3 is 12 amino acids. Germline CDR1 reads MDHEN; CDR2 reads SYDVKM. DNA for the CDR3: TGTGCCAGCAGTACAGGGGGCATTGAAGCTTTCTTT. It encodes CASSTGGIEAFF.

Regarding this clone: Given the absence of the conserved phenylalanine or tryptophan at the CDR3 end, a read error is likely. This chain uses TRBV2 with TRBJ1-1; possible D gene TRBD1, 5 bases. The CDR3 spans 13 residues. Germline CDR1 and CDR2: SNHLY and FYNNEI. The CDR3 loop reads CASSEGWGTEAFL. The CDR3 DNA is TGTGCCAGCAGCGAAGGGTGGGGGACTGAAGCTTTCCTT.

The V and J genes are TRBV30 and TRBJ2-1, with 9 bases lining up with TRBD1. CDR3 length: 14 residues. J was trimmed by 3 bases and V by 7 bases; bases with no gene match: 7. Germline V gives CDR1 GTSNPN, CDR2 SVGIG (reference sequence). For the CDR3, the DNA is TGTGCCTCCAAATTGACAGGGGGCTACAATGAGCAGTTCTTC. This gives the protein CASKLTGGYNEQFF.

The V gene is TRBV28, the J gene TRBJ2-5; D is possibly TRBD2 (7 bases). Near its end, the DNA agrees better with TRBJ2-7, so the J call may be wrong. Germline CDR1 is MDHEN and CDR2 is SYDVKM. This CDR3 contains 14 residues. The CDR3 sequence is CASSERGQRYEQYF. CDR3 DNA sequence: TGTGCCAGCAGCGAGCGGGGACAAAGATACGAGCAGTACTTC.

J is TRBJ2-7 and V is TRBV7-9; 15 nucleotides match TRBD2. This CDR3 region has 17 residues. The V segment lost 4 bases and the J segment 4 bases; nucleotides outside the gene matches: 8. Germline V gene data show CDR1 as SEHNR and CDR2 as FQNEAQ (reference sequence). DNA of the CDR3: TGTGCCAGCAGCTCAGGACTAGCGGGGGGGAGACGTTACGAGCAGTACTTC. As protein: CASSSGLAGGRRYEQYF.

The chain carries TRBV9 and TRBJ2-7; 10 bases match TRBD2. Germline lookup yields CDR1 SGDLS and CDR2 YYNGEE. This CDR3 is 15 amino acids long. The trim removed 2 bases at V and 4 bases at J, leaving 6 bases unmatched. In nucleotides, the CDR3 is TGTGCCAGCAGCGTTGCTAGCGGGAGTGGTTACGAGCAGTACTTC. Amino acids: CASSVASGSGYEQYF.

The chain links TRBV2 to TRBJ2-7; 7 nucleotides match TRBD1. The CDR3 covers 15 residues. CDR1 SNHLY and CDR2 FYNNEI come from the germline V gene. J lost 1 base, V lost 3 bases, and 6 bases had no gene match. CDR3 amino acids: CASSDVTGTSYEQYF. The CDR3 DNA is TGTGCCAGCAGTGATGTGACAGGGACATCCTACGAGCAGTACTTC.

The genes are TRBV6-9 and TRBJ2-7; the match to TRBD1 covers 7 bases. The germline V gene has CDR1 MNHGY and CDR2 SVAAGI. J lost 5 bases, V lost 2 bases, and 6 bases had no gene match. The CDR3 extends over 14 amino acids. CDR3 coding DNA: TGTGCCAGCAGTTATCCCACAGGGGCGGACGAGCAGTACTTC. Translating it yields CASSYPTGADEQYF.

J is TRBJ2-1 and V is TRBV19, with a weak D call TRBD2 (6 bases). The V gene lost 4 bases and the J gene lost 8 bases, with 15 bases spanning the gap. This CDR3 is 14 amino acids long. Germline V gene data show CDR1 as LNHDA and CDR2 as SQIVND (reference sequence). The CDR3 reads CASSRLVSSYEQFF. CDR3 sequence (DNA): TGTGCCAGTAGTAGACTAGTATCATCATATGAGCAGTTCTTC. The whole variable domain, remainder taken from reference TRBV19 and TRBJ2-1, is DGGITQSPKYLFRKEGQNVTLSCEQNLNHDAMYWYRQDPGQGLRLIYYSQIVNDFQKGDIAEGYSVSREKKESFPLTVTSAQKNPTAFYLCASSRLVSSYEQFFGPGTRLTVL.

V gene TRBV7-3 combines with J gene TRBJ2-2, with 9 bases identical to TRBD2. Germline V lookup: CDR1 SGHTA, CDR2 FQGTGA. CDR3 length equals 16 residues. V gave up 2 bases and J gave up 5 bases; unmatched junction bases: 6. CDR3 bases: TGTGCCAGCAGCTTAGTCCCTAGCGGGGAAACCGGGGAGCTGTTTTTT. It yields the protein CASSLVPSGETGELFF. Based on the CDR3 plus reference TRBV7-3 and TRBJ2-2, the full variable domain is GAGVSQTPSNKVTEKGKYVELRCDPISGHTALYWYRQSLGQGPEFLIYFQGTGAADDSGLPNDRFFAVRPEGSVSTLKIQRTERGDSAVYLCASSLVPSGETGELFFGEGSRLTVL.

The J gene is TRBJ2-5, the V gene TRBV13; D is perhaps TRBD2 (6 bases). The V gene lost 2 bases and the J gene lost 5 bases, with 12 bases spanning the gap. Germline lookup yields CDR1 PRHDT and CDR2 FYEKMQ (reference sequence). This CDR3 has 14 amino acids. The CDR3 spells CASSLFPGRETQYF. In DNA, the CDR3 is TGTGCCAGCAGCTTATTTCCGGGGAGGGAGACCCAGTACTTC.

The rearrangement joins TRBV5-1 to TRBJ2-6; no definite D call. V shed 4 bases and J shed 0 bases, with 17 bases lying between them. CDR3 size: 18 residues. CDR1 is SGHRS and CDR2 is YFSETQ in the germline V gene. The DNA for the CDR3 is TGCGCCAGCAGCCGAACGTTCCCCAGGTACTCTGGGGCCAACGTCCTGACTTTC. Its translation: CASSRTFPRYSGANVLTF. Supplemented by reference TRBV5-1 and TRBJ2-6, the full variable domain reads KAGVTQTPRYLIKTRGQQVTLSCSPISGHRSVSWYQQTPGQGLQFLFEYFSETQRNKGNFPGRFSGRQFSNSRSEMNVSTLELGDSALYLCASSRTFPRYSGANVLTFGAGSRLTVL.

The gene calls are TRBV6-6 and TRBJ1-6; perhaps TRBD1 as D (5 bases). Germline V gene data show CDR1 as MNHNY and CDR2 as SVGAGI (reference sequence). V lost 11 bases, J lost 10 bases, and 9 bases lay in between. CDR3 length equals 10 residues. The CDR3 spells CAGGVSPLHF. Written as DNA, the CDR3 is TGTGCCGGAGGGGTATCACCCCTCCACTTT.

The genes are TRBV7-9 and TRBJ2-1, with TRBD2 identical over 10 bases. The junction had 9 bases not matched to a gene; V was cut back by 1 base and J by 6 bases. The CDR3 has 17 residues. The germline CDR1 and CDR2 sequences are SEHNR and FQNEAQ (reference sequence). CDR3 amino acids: CASSLVSGLAGANEQFF. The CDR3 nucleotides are TGTGCCAGCAGCTTAGTCTCTGGGCTAGCGGGAGCCAATGAGCAGTTCTTC.

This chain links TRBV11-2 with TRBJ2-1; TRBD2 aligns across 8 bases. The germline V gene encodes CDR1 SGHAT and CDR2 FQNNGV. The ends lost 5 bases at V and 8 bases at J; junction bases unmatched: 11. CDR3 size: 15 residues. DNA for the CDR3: TGTGCCAGCAGCCCCCTCGGACTAGCACCCCATGAGCAGTTCTTC. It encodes CASSPLGLAPHEQFF.

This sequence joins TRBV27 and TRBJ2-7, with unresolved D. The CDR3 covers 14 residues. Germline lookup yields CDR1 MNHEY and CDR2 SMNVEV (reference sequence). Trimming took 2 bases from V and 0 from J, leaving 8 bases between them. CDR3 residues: CASSLGRLSYEQYF. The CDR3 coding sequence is TGTGCCAGCAGTTTAGGCAGACTCTCCTACGAGCAGTACTTC.

The CDR3 region has the DNA TGTGCCAGCAGCATCACCGGGACTAGCTTCTTTTCAGGGTACACCGGGGAGCTGTTTTTT. It encodes CASSITGTSFFSGYTGELFF. The chain links TRBV27 to TRBJ2-2; 9 nucleotides align to TRBD2. After removal of 6 bases from V and 3 bases from J, the junction contained 20 bases not matched to a gene. The CDR3 sequence is 20 residues long. Germline V gene data show CDR1 as MNHEY and CDR2 as SMNVEV (reference sequence).

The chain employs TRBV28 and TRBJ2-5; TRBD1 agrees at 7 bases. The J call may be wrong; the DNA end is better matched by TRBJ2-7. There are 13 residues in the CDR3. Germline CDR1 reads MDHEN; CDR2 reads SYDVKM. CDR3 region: CASSSDRVHEQYF. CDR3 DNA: TGTGCCAGCAGCAGCGACAGGGTCCACGAGCAGTACTTC.

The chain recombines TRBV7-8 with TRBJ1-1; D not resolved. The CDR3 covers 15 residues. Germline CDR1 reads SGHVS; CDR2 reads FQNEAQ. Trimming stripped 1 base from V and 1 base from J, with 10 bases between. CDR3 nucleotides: TGTGCCAGCAGCTTAGTTCCGCCGGGGAACACTGAAGCTTTCTTT. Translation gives CASSLVPPGNTEAFF.

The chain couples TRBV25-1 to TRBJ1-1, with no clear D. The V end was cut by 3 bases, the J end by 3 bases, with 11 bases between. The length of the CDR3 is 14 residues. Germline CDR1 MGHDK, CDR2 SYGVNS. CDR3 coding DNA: TGTGCCAGCAGTGATTTCGGACTTTACACTGAAGCTTTCTTT. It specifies CASSDFGLYTEAFF.

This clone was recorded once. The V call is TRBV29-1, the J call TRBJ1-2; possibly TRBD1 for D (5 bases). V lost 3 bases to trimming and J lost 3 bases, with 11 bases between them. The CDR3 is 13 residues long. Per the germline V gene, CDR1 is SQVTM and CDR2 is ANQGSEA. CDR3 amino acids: CSVESGTYYGYTF. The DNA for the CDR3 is TGCAGCGTTGAGTCAGGGACTTACTATGGCTACACCTTC. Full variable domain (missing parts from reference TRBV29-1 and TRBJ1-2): SAVISQKPSRDICQRGTSLTIQCQVDSQVTMMFWYRQQPGQSLTLIATANQGSEATYESGFVIDKFPISRPNLTFSTLTVSNMSPEDSSIYLCSVESGTYYGYTFGSGTRLTVV.

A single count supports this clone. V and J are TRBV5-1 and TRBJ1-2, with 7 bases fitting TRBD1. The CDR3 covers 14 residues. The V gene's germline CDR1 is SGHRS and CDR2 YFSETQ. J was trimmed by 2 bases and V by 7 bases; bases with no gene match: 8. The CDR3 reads CASSRRGPNYGYTF. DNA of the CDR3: TGCGCCAGCTCCAGAAGGGGGCCGAACTATGGCTACACCTTC. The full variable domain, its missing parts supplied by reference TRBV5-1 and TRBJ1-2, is KAGVTQTPRYLIKTRGQQVTLSCSPISGHRSVSWYQQTPGQGLQFLFEYFSETQRNKGNFPGRFSGRQFSNSRSEMNVSTLELGDSALYLCASSRRGPNYGYTFGSGTRLTVV.

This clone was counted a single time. CDR3 sequence reads: CASSSGLAKNIQYF. Written as DNA, the CDR3 is TGTGCCAGCAGCTCCGGACTAGCCAAAAACATTCAGTACTTC. The chain is built from TRBV7-9 and TRBJ2-4, with a tentative D call TRBD2 (5 bases). There are 14 residues in the CDR3. The germline V gene encodes CDR1 SEHNR and CDR2 FQNEAQ (reference sequence). The V gene lost 4 bases and the J gene lost 0 bases, with 7 bases spanning the gap. The full variable domain, with the rest looked up from reference TRBV7-9 and TRBJ2-4, is DTGVSQNPRHKITKRGQNVTFRCDPISEHNRLYWYRQTLGQGPEFLTYFQNEAQLEKSRLLSDRFSAERPKGSFSTLEIQRTEQGDSAMYLCASSSGLAKNIQYFGAGTRLSVL.

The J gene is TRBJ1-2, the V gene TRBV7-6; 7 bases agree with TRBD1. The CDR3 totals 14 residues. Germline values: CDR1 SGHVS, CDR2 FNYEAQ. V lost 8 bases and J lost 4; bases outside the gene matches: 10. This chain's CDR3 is CASGPRDSLYGYTF. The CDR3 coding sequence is TGTGCCAGCGGGCCCCGGGACAGCCTCTATGGCTACACCTTC.

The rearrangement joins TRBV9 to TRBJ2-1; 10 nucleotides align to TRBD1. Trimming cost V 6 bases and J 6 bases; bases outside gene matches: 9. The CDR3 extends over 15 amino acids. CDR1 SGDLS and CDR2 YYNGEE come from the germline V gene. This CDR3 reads CASTGSGTGVNEQFF. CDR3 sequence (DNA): TGTGCCAGCACCGGCAGTGGGACAGGGGTCAATGAGCAGTTCTTC.

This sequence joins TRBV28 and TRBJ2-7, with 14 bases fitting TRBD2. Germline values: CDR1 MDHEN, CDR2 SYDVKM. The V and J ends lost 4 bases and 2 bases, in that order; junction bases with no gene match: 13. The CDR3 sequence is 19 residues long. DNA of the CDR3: TGTGCCAGCAGTTCTCTACCCGGGACTAGCGGGAGAGTCCCCTACGAGCAGTACTTC. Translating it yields CASSSLPGTSGRVPYEQYF.